This T cell receptor (beta chain) comes out of a study of T cell responses to AZD1222 COVID-19 vaccine. The method was immunoSEQ multiplex PCR; TCRdb's version includes in-frame clones alone and lacks a portion of them. The sample consists of 160,000 or so clones, roughly nine tenths of them appearing once. Germline assignment: CDR1 SGHNT and CDR2 YENEEA. V gave up 5 bases and J gave up 2 bases, with 11 bases separating them. The CDR3 loop spans 14 amino acids. This clone was observed a single time. Its antigen is still unknown. Broader study findings: Two AZD1222 administrations were followed by greater Spike-specific TCR breadth and depth. The study sampled repertoires only after the peak T cell response. AZD1222 recipients seropositive at baseline numbered only 6 or 7.

This material consisted of peripheral blood, taken on day 0 of MenACWY control vaccination. The chain uses TRBV11-3 and TRBJ2-3, with D perhaps matching TRBD1 or TRBD2 (5 bases each). The clonotype comes from an adult in good health. The CDR3 here is CASSVVGTTDTQYF. In DNA form, the CDR3 reads TGTGCCAGCAGCGTAGTCGGGACCACAGATACGCAGTATTTT.